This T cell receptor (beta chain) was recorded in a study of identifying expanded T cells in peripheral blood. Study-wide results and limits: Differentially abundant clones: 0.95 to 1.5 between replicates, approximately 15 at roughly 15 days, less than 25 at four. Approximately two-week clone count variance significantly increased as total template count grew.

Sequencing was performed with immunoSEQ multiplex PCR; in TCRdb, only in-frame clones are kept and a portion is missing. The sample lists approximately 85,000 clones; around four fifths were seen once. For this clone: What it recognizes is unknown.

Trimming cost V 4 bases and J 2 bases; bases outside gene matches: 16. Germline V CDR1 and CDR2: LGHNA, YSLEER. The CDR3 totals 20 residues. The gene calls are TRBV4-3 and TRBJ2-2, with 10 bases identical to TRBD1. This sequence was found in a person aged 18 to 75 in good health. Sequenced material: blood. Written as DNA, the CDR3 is TGCGCCAGCAGCCGCGGGACAGGGGTACCGGAACAACCAAACACCGGGGAGCTGTTTTTT. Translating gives CASSRGTGVPEQPNTGELFF.